What follows are 6 T cell receptor beta chains derived from one specimen sequenced in a study of metastatic and nonmetastatic thyroid tumors (dated by TCRdb to about 2020). None of the patients had been given any treatment before thyroid surgery. Receptors were amplified or captured by PCR. For sequencing, an Illumina HiSeq 4000 was employed. TCRdb reanalyzed the raw reads on its own, using fastp at Q25 for trimming and MiXCR for clone calling, and kept in-frame beta chains. The sample yields tens of thousands of clones; about 15% were counted once. The ten largest clones take up approximately 3.4% of the sample. The sequencing sample was made of blood. The receptors derive from a female donor with papillary thyroid cancer or a benign thyroid nodule (not recorded which). Some clones in this sample may be carry-over from other donors' samples.

This clone was recorded many times. V gene TRBV2 combines with J gene TRBJ2-1; D may be TRBD1 (5 bases). Germline V lookup: CDR1 SNHLY, CDR2 FYNNEI. Trimming cost V 8 bases and J 9 bases, with 11 bases left between them. This CDR3 contains 11 residues. CDR3 sequence reads: CASRYRSEQFF. CDR3 bases: TGTGCCAGCCGGTACAGGTCTGAGCAGTTCTTC.

Remarks on this clone: Other nucleotide sequences in the sample specify the same CDR3. The chain links TRBV4-1 to TRBJ2-2; D is unclear. The CDR3 covers 15 residues. With 0 bases removed from V and 4 bases from J, the gap between germline ends came to 9 bases. CDR1 is MGHRA and CDR2 is YSYEKL in the germline V gene. The CDR3 spells CASSQEGTVTGELFF. DNA of the CDR3: TGCGCCAGCAGCCAAGAAGGTACAGTCACCGGGGAGCTGTTTTTT.

This clone was observed many times. The V and J genes are TRBV19 and TRBJ2-5; the D gene is possibly TRBD1 (5 bases). The CDR3 covers 14 residues. Germline lookup yields CDR1 LNHDA and CDR2 SQIVND (reference sequence). V lost 8 bases and J 7 bases, leaving 20 bases between the germline ends. The CDR3 DNA sequence: TGTGCCAGTTCTGAAGGGGCGCCAGCCGGGACCCAGTACTTC. Protein product: CASSEGAPAGTQYF.

There are many counts of this clone. V gene TRBV20-1 combines with J gene TRBJ2-7; D perhaps matches TRBD2 (6 bases). V gave up 4 bases and J gave up 5 bases, with 15 bases separating them. The CDR3 runs 13 residues. The germline V gene encodes CDR1 DFQATT and CDR2 SNEGSKA (reference sequence). The CDR3 DNA reads TGCAGTGCTACCGGCGGAGGGTGGGACGAGCAGTACTTC. It codes for CSATGGGWDEQYF.

This clone showed up many times. This chain uses TRBV30 with TRBJ1-6, with D possibly matching TRBD1 (6 bases). V lost 2 bases and J lost 7, with 12 bases in between. Germline loops: CDR1 GTSNPN, CDR2 SVGIG (reference sequence). This CDR3 is built from 14 residues. The CDR3 loop reads CAWSSNRENSPLHF. The CDR3, as DNA: TGTGCCTGGAGTTCGAACAGGGAAAATTCACCCCTCCACTTT.

This clone has a count of ten or more. The V gene is TRBV5-8, the J gene TRBJ1-2; 12 positions match TRBD1. This CDR3 spans 15 amino acids. Per germline, CDR1 SGHTS and CDR2 YDEGEE. The V gene end was trimmed by 1 base and the J gene end by 4 bases; junction bases not matched to a gene: 2. The CDR3: CASSLRGQGAYGYTF. The CDR3 coding sequence is TGTGCCAGCAGCTTGAGGGGACAGGGGGCCTATGGCTACACCTTC.